These 14 T cell receptor beta chains share one sample of origin, sequenced in a study of blood T cell repertoires in COVID-19 (TCRdb year 2020). The method was the immunoSEQ multiplex PCR assay. Here the immuneACCESS table is served through TCRdb, limited to in-frame sequences with V and J called. Missing clones are a known gap in these copies; in checked studies unresolved V genes cover under half, and the rest lacks a known reason. Here the sample has 200,000 to 250,000 clones; more than 70% occur a single time. The ten most abundant clones make up over 2% of the sample. The specimen sequenced was PBMCs or T cells enriched from blood (not recorded which). All receptors derive from a woman aged 50 to 65 who had recovered from COVID-19.

The chain joins TRBV27 to TRBJ2-3; 10 bases are a match to TRBD2. Germline V gene lookup returns CDR1 MNHEY and CDR2 SMNVEV (reference sequence). CDR3 size: 15 residues. Trimming took 4 bases from V and 7 from J; bases not matched to a gene: 8. The CDR3 DNA follows: TGTGCCAGCAGTTGGGGGACTAGCGACTCCTATACGCAGTATTTT. This translates into CASSWGTSDSYTQYF.

This chain links TRBV6-1 with TRBJ2-5; D gene unclear. V lost 3 bases, J lost 3 bases, and 11 bases lay in between. The CDR3 is 14 amino acids. The germline gives CDR1 MNHNS, CDR2 SASEGT. Here the CDR3 reads CASSEGRPEETQYF. In nucleotides, the CDR3 is TGTGCCAGCAGTGAGGGCAGGCCTGAAGAGACCCAGTACTTC.

This clone came up once. This chain connects TRBV11-2 to TRBJ1-3; 8 bases are a match to TRBD1. The V gene's germline CDR1 is SGHAT and CDR2 FQNNGV. The V gene end was trimmed by 5 bases and the J gene end by 4 bases; junction bases not matched to a gene: 7. The length of the CDR3 is 15 residues. The CDR3 coding sequence is TGTGCCAGCAGCCTCTGGACAGGGTTGGGAAACACCATATATTTT. Translated: CASSLWTGLGNTIYF.

The chain recombines TRBV25-1 with TRBJ2-7; 7 bases align to TRBD2. Germline CDR1 MGHDK, CDR2 SYGVNS. V lost 1 base, J lost 5 bases, and 11 bases stayed unmatched. This CDR3 spans 16 amino acids. CDR3 coding DNA: TGTGCCAGCAGTGAATGGGAAGCGGGATCGAGGAACGAGCAGTACTTC. This codes for CASSEWEAGSRNEQYF.

The gene calls are TRBV19 and TRBJ1-5; weak D call: TRBD1 (5 bases). Trimming removed 11 bases at V and 7 bases at J, with 18 bases between. CDR3 length: 13 amino acids. Germline CDR1 LNHDA, CDR2 SQIVND (reference sequence). CDR3 residues: CASSRGVGQPQHF. In DNA form, the CDR3 reads TGTGCCTCGTCCCGGGGGGTAGGGCAGCCCCAGCATTTT.

V usage is TRBV5-1 and J usage is TRBJ1-6; D not certain. The CDR3 is 16 amino acids. From germline, CDR1 is SGHRS and CDR2 YFSETQ. Trimming removed 0 bases from V and 0 bases from J, with 7 bases in between. CDR3: CASSLVASSYNSPLHF. The CDR3 coding sequence is TGCGCCAGCAGCTTGGTTGCGTCCTCCTATAATTCACCCCTCCACTTT.

The chain couples TRBV19 to TRBJ2-1; 12 bases map to TRBD2. Losses at the gene ends were 4 bases for V and 7 bases for J; bases not matched to a gene: 2. The CDR3 length is 14 residues. Germline loops: CDR1 LNHDA, CDR2 SQIVND (reference sequence). The CDR3: CASSKTSGRNEQFF. CDR3 nucleotide sequence: TGTGCCAGTAGTAAGACTAGCGGGAGAAATGAGCAGTTCTTC.

The J gene is TRBJ1-4, the V gene TRBV27; D is unclear. Germline V gene data show CDR1 as MNHEY and CDR2 as SMNVEV (reference sequence). Trimming took 5 bases from V and 0 from J, leaving 7 bases between them. The CDR3 is 14 residues long. The CDR3 DNA reads TGTGCCAGCAGTCCCGGGGCAACTAATGAAAAACTGTTTTTT. Protein sequence: CASSPGATNEKLFF.

The genes are TRBV27 and TRBJ2-5, with a tentative D call TRBD2 (6 bases). With 6 bases removed from V and 5 bases from J, the gap between germline ends came to 13 bases. Germline V gene data show CDR1 as MNHEY and CDR2 as SMNVEV (reference sequence). The CDR3 has 13 residues. The CDR3, as DNA: TGTGCCAGCAGAATTAGCGGAGGGGAGACCCAGTACTTC. Translating it yields CASRISGGETQYF.

V is TRBV4-3 and J is TRBJ1-1; 7 nucleotides match TRBD1. The trim removed 2 bases at V and 7 bases at J, leaving 4 bases unmatched. Per the germline V gene, CDR1 is LGHNA and CDR2 is YSLEER. The CDR3 sequence is 13 residues long. The CDR3 protein is CASSQYRDSEAFF. CDR3 nucleotide sequence: TGCGCCAGCAGCCAATACCGGGACAGTGAAGCTTTCTTT.

CDR3 sequence reads: CASSPRRENTEAFF. In nucleotides, the CDR3 is TGTGCCAGCAGCCCGCGGCGGGAGAACACTGAAGCTTTCTTT. The chain joins TRBV7-2 to TRBJ1-1; D not resolved. The CDR3 spans 14 residues. V gave up 5 bases and J gave up 1 base, with 11 bases separating them. Germline V gives CDR1 SGHTA, CDR2 FQGNSA.

The chain links TRBV2 to TRBJ2-3, with 8 bases matching TRBD2. CDR1 and CDR2 from the germline V gene are SNHLY and FYNNEI. Germline trimming cut 6 bases from V and 1 base from J; bases unmatched to any gene: 21. The CDR3 loop spans 20 amino acids. CDR3 coding DNA: TGTGCCAGCAGAGGGGGGCTAGTAGCGGGAATTAGAATCGGCACAGATACGCAGTATTTT. Translated, it gives CASRGGLVAGIRIGTDTQYF.

In its sample, this clone was seen a few times. The rearrangement links TRBV7-3 to TRBJ1-1; a possible D gene is TRBD1 (5 bases). V was pared by 5 bases and J by 6 bases, with 16 bases between. Germline CDR1 SGHTA, CDR2 FQGTGA. This CDR3 has 14 residues. The CDR3 reads CASSGQIVSSEAFF. The CDR3 nucleotides read TGTGCCAGCAGCGGACAAATTGTCAGTTCTGAAGCTTTCTTT.

The chain combines TRBV5-6 with TRBJ2-1, with D perhaps matching TRBD2 (5 bases). Trimming shortened V by 1 base and J by 0 bases, and 14 bases separated the two germline ends. Germline V gene data show CDR1 as SGHDT and CDR2 as YYEEEE. The CDR3 contains 17 residues. CDR3: CASSLRSSGSSYNEQFF. In nucleotides, the CDR3 is TGTGCCAGCAGCTTGCGCTCAAGCGGTAGCTCCTACAATGAGCAGTTCTTC.